The 25 T cell receptor beta chains reported below all come from one sample, sequenced in a study of blood T cell repertoires in COVID-19. Profiled with immunoSEQ multiplex PCR; TCRdb holds only in-frame clones, not every one. This table holds roughly 240,000 clones, 80% to 90% found once. The specimen sequenced was PBMCs or T cells enriched from blood (not recorded which). The receptors here all came from a man in his fifties or sixties who had been exposed to COVID-19.

The chain is built from TRBV2 and TRBJ2-1, with a tentative D call TRBD2 (7 bases). Germline CDR1 SNHLY, CDR2 FYNNEI. The V and J ends lost 3 bases and 4 bases respectively, with 13 bases between them. This CDR3 has 15 residues. The CDR3 DNA is TGTGCCAGCAGTGACGAGGGGGGGCGGTACAATGAGCAGTTCTTC. Its protein product is CASSDEGGRYNEQFF.

The V and J genes are TRBV5-1 and TRBJ1-3; possible D gene TRBD1, 6 bases. The ends were cut back, 0 bases at V and 14 bases at J, with 12 bases in the middle. Germline V gene data show CDR1 as SGHRS and CDR2 as YFSETQ. This CDR3 spans 12 amino acids. In DNA, the CDR3 is TGCGCCAGCAGCTTGGACAGGGCGAGGGTATATTTT. Its protein product is CASSLDRARVYF.

V usage is TRBV18 and J usage is TRBJ2-5; D remains ambiguous. V dropped 6 bases and J dropped 1 base, with 9 bases sitting between them. The CDR3 totals 13 residues. Germline V lookup: CDR1 KGHSH, CDR2 LQKENI. This CDR3 is CASSPISQETQYF. CDR3 DNA: TGTGCCAGCTCCCCAATCAGCCAAGAGACCCAGTACTTC.

Note on this clone: This specimen includes other DNA sequences encoding the same CDR3. This chain connects TRBV18 to TRBJ2-3; D possibly corresponds to TRBD1 (6 bases). V was cut by 1 base and J by 3 bases, with 11 bases left in between. The germline V gene has CDR1 KGHSH and CDR2 LQKENI. The CDR3 consists of 15 residues. The CDR3 nucleotides read TGTGCCAGCTCACCACTACAGGGAAGGACAGATACGCAGTATTTT. Translated: CASSPLQGRTDTQYF.

This chain links TRBV14 with TRBJ1-2; no clear D gene. CDR3 length: 15 residues. CDR1 is SGHDN, CDR2 FVKESK, per germline. The V end was cut by 0 bases, the J end by 4 bases, with 12 bases between. The CDR3 bases are TGTGCCAGCAGCCAAGACGTTTCAAGCCCCTATGGCTACACCTTC. It yields the protein CASSQDVSSPYGYTF.

This chain joins TRBV6-1 and TRBJ1-4; D may be TRBD1 (5 bases). The CDR3 contains 16 residues. V lost 2 bases, J lost 8 bases, and 18 bases lay in between. Germline V CDR1 and CDR2: MNHNS, SASEGT. CDR3 amino acids: CASSERRRGRSEKLFF. The CDR3 DNA reads TGTGCCAGCAGTGAACGGCGGAGGGGAAGGAGCGAAAAACTGTTTTTT.

The chain couples TRBV11-2 to TRBJ1-6, with 8 bases aligning to TRBD1. Germline CDR1 SGHAT, CDR2 FQNNGV. The CDR3 spans 15 residues. Germline trimming cut 2 bases from V and 9 bases from J; bases unmatched to any gene: 6. CDR3 sequence (DNA): TGTGCCAGCAGCTTATCAGGGGGCTTGCGTTCACCCCTCCACTTT. Translating it yields CASSLSGGLRSPLHF.

The chain combines TRBV29-1 with TRBJ2-7, with D uncertain. The CDR3 consists of 12 residues. The germline V gene encodes CDR1 SQVTM and CDR2 ANQGSEA. Trimming removed 4 bases from V and 0 bases from J, with 7 bases in between. The CDR3 loop reads CSVVSPSYEQYV. Here the CDR3 DNA reads TGCAGCGTTGTTTCTCCCTCCTACGAGCAGTACGTC.

The chain has TRBV6-5 and TRBJ2-7, with D possibly TRBD2 on 6 matching bases. Germline lookup yields CDR1 MNHEY and CDR2 SVGAGI. V was shortened by 0 bases and J by 4 bases, with 16 bases between the two germline ends. This CDR3 contains 16 residues. The CDR3 region is CASSYSSGETIYEQYF. CDR3 sequence (DNA): TGTGCCAGCAGTTACTCCTCGGGGGAAACCATTTACGAGCAGTACTTC.

The chain carries TRBV20-1 and TRBJ1-1; D is unresolved. The V gene lost 3 bases and the J gene lost 1 base, with 12 bases spanning the gap. The CDR3 has 14 amino acids. CDR1 DFQATT and CDR2 SNEGSKA come from the germline V gene (reference sequence). The CDR3 loop reads CSASRRAENTEAFF. The CDR3 region has the DNA TGCAGTGCTAGTAGGAGGGCGGAGAACACTGAAGCTTTCTTT.

The chain joins TRBV7-9 to TRBJ2-7, with a tentative D call TRBD1 (5 bases). The V and J ends lost 5 bases and 5 bases respectively, with 22 bases between them. This CDR3 region has 16 residues. Germline V gives CDR1 SEHNR, CDR2 FQNEAQ (reference sequence). CDR3 amino acids: CASSARDGLVGHEQYF. The CDR3 region has the DNA TGTGCCAGCAGCGCCAGGGATGGGCTGGTTGGTCACGAGCAGTACTTC.

This chain uses TRBV5-4 with TRBJ2-2; 7 positions agree with TRBD2. The V and J ends lost 4 bases and 6 bases, in that order; junction bases with no gene match: 9. CDR3 size: 15 residues. Germline CDR1 SGHNT, CDR2 YYREEE (reference sequence). CDR3: CASSAPRGESGELFF. The CDR3 nucleotides read TGTGCCAGCAGCGCGCCCCGGGGGGAGTCCGGGGAGCTGTTTTTT.

This rearrangement joins TRBV28 to TRBJ1-1; D ambiguous. The length of the CDR3 is 13 residues. V shed 5 bases and J shed 3 bases, with 10 bases lying between them. Germline CDR1 and CDR2: MDHEN and SYDVKM. CDR3 DNA: TGTGCCAGCAGTCCTACGGGTGACACTGAAGCTTTCTTT. Translated, it gives CASSPTGDTEAFF.

This chain uses TRBV2 with TRBJ1-2, with D possibly matching TRBD1 (5 bases). CDR3 length equals 13 residues. Germline CDR1 is SNHLY and CDR2 is FYNNEI. Trimming shortened V by 5 bases and J by 5 bases, and 12 bases separated the two germline ends. CDR3 DNA: TGTGCCAGCAGTTACAGGCGCGAGTATGGCTACACCTTC. Protein sequence: CASSYRREYGYTF. The full variable domain, completed using reference TRBV2 and TRBJ1-2, is EPEVTQTPSHQVTQMGQEVILRCVPISNHLYFYWYRQILGQKVEFLVSFYNNEISEKSEIFDDQFSVERPDGSNFTLKIRSTKLEDSAMYFCASSYRREYGYTFGSGTRLTVV.

CDR3 protein: CASSSRTGYYGYTF. The DNA for the CDR3 is TGTGCCAGCAGCAGCCGGACAGGTTACTATGGCTACACCTTC. The rearrangement links TRBV7-2 to TRBJ1-2; 7 bases map to TRBD1. The length of the CDR3 is 14 residues. Germline CDR1 and CDR2: SGHTA and FQGNSA. With 5 bases clipped from V and 3 bases from J, the junction kept 6 bases outside the gene matches.

J is TRBJ2-1 and V is TRBV19, with 7 nucleotides matching TRBD2. Trimming at V came to 7 bases and at J to 4 bases, leaving 10 bases not matched to a gene. This CDR3 spans 15 amino acids. Germline assignment: CDR1 LNHDA and CDR2 SQIVND (reference sequence). This CDR3 is CASIVSVAGYNEQFF. The CDR3 DNA follows: TGTGCCAGTATAGTGTCGGTAGCGGGTTACAATGAGCAGTTCTTC.

The chain recombines TRBV4-1 with TRBJ2-7; 9 bases agree with TRBD2. CDR3 length: 16 amino acids. V lost 7 bases and J lost 2; bases outside the gene matches: 12. Germline V gives CDR1 MGHRA, CDR2 YSYEKL. For the CDR3, the DNA is TGCGCCAGCACAGCCGGCCGGCGGGAGGGGACCTACGAGCAGTACGTC. Protein sequence: CASTAGRREGTYEQYV.

In DNA, the CDR3 is TGTGCCAGCAGCCAACCCTCCGGGAATCAGCCCCAGCATTTT. It encodes CASSQPSGNQPQHF. The genes are TRBV4-2 and TRBJ1-5; D is uncertain. Per the germline V gene, CDR1 is LGHNA and CDR2 is YNFKEQ. The CDR3 sequence is 14 residues long. The V end lost 2 bases, the J end lost 4 bases, and 9 bases lay between the germline ends.

This chain joins TRBV5-5 and TRBJ1-5; 7 nucleotides align to TRBD1. V shed 0 bases, J shed 7 bases, and the junction held 7 bases outside the gene matches. CDR1 SGHKS and CDR2 YYEKEE come from the germline V gene (reference sequence). This CDR3 spans 15 amino acids. CDR3 in amino acids: CASSLVTGDAQPQHF. The CDR3 DNA follows: TGTGCCAGCAGCTTGGTAACAGGGGATGCCCAGCCCCAGCATTTT.

This chain uses TRBV4-1 with TRBJ2-2; TRBD2 aligns across 8 bases. This CDR3 has 17 amino acids. With 0 bases clipped from V and 6 bases from J, the junction kept 9 bases outside the gene matches. Looked up from germline, CDR1 is MGHRA and CDR2 is YSYEKL. CDR3 in amino acids: CASSQDRGSGVPGELFF. The CDR3 bases are TGCGCCAGCAGCCAAGATAGAGGTAGCGGGGTCCCCGGGGAGCTGTTTTTT.

This clone turned up a few times. The chain joins TRBV29-1 to TRBJ1-2, with 9 bases fitting TRBD1. Trimming took 6 bases from V and 9 from J; bases not matched to a gene: 14. Germline CDR1 and CDR2: SQVTM and ANQGSEA. This CDR3 spans 14 amino acids. CDR3 region: CSVRDREDGVSYTF. CDR3 in DNA: TGCAGCGTCCGGGACAGGGAAGATGGGGTTAGCTACACCTTC.

This clone occurred once. The chain links TRBV5-6 to TRBJ1-2; tentatively, D is TRBD1 (5 bases). The V gene lost 0 bases and the J gene lost 4 bases, with 13 bases spanning the gap. CDR3 length: 15 residues. Germline V CDR1 and CDR2: SGHDT, YYEEEE. The CDR3 bases are TGTGCCAGCAGCTTGGTGACCCTAAGGGGCTATGGCTACACCTTC. Protein: CASSLVTLRGYGYTF.

This rearrangement joins TRBV7-3 to TRBJ2-2; TRBD1 might be the D (5 bases). The germline gives CDR1 SGHTA, CDR2 FQGTGA. The CDR3 consists of 16 residues. V lost 1 base to trimming and J lost 2 bases, with 11 bases between them. CDR3 loop: CASSLNAGPNTGELFF. As DNA, the CDR3 is TGTGCCAGCAGCTTAAACGCAGGGCCTAACACCGGGGAGCTGTTTTTT.

The chain combines TRBV11-2 with TRBJ2-5; D gene unclear. The V end was cut by 1 base, the J end by 0 bases, with 6 bases between. The CDR3 runs to 14 residues. CDR1 SGHAT and CDR2 FQNNGV come from the germline V gene. CDR3 protein: CASSLVSYQETQYF. For the CDR3, the DNA is TGTGCCAGCAGCTTAGTGTCATACCAAGAGACCCAGTACTTC.

J is TRBJ2-7 and V is TRBV6-5; 7 nucleotides match TRBD1. In germline, CDR1 is MNHEY, CDR2 SVGAGI. The CDR3 spans 13 residues. CDR3 sequence: CASRFPGQRALDV. The CDR3, as DNA: TGTGCCAGCAGATTCCCGGGACAGCGCGCCTTGGACGTC.